A selection of T cell receptor beta chains follows, all from one sample in a study of T cell changes during pregnancy in multiple sclerosis. The assay was immunoSEQ multiplex PCR, and TCRdb's table has in-frame clones only and misses some. The sample includes 55,000 to 80,000 clones, roughly 90% of them seen just once. The starting material was peripheral blood, obtained after pregnancy. These receptors were taken from a female donor in good health, enrolled as a control in a pregnancy study. The CDR3 runs from the conserved cysteine through the conserved F or W. D genes are given only for firm matches. A row's size may be missing; if present it is once, few, many or a size class.

CDR3 protein | CDR3 DNA | J gene | D gene | CDR3 length | V gene | clone size
CASSLPGTSGGYEQYF | TGTGCCAGCAGCTTACCTGGGACTAGCGGGGGATACGAGCAGTACTTC | TRBJ2-7 | TRBD2 | 16 | TRBV7-2 | once
CARRDSPYEQYF | TGTGCCAGACGGGACAGCCCCTACGAGCAGTACTTC | TRBJ2-7 | TRBD1 | 12 | TRBV19 | NA
CASSIPTGGTDTQYF | TGTGCCAGTAGTATTCCGACAGGGGGCACAGATACGCAGTATTTT | TRBJ2-3 | TRBD1 | 15 | TRBV19 | NA
CASSLMTEANYGYTF | TGTGCCAGCAGCTTGATGACAGAAGCTAACTATGGCTACACCTTC | TRBJ1-2 | NA | 15 | TRBV11-2 | once
CASSPLAVGNEQFF | TGTGCCAGCAGCCCGCTAGCGGTGGGGAATGAGCAGTTCTTC | TRBJ2-1 | TRBD2 | 14 | TRBV14 | NA
CASSVTSAGITDTQYF | TGTGCCAGCAGCGTAACCTCGGCGGGTATCACAGATACGCAGTATTTT | TRBJ2-3 | NA | 16 | TRBV9 | NA
CASSLDGTPSTEAFF | TGCGCCAGCAGCTTGGACGGGACACCGAGCACTGAAGCTTTCTTT | TRBJ1-1 | NA | 15 | TRBV5-1 | NA
CASSLPGANYGYTF | TGTGCCAGCAGCTTACCAGGGGCTAACTATGGCTACACCTTC | TRBJ1-2 | NA | 14 | TRBV5-6 | NA
CASSYTPVNEQFF | TGTGCCAGCAGTTACACCCCAGTCAATGAGCAGTTCTTC | TRBJ2-1 | NA | 13 | TRBV6-5 | NA
CASSQSILAGNTDTQYF | TGCGCCAGCAGCCAAAGCATCCTAGCGGGGAACACAGATACGCAGTATTTT | TRBJ2-3 | TRBD2 | 17 | TRBV4-1 | NA
CASSWTGTQGQPQHF | TGCGCCAGCAGCTGGACAGGGACCCAAGGGCAGCCCCAGCATTTT | TRBJ1-5 | TRBD1 | 15 | TRBV5-1 | NA
CAWSTGGLTEAFF | TGTGCCTGGAGTACAGGGGGCCTCACTGAAGCTTTCTTT | TRBJ1-1 | TRBD1 | 13 | TRBV30 | NA
CASSKTSRDEQFF | TGTGCCAGCAGCAAGACCTCGAGGGATGAGCAGTTCTTC | TRBJ2-1 | NA | 13 | TRBV11-3 | NA
CASSLHRGFFYEQYF | TGCGCCAGCAGCTTACACAGGGGGTTTTTCTACGAGCAGTACTTC | TRBJ2-7 | TRBD1 | 15 | TRBV5-1 | NA
CASSEHDTSRETQYF | TGTGCCAGCAGTGAACACGACACCTCAAGGGAGACCCAGTACTTC | TRBJ2-5 | NA | 15 | TRBV2 | NA